The source of this T cell receptor (beta chain) is a study of identical twins. Overall study results and limits: Zero-insertion results could be subject to partial confounding by invariant MAIT and iNKT cells. Within beta out-of-frame sequences, the excess sharing observed between twins was weaker. Insertion counts were lower in abundant cord blood beta clonotypes, a trend that memory repertoires did not show.

Remarks on this clonotype: The target antigen is unknown.

Germline CDR1 KGHSH, CDR2 LQKENI. Deletions cut 2 bases from V and 2 bases from J, with 13 bases between. The CDR3 runs 15 residues. Template switching, a step in the protocol, added a universal primer site, and cDNA carried unique molecular identifiers. From the 5' RACE reads, TCRdb called clonotypes with MiXCR, one entry per CDR3 protein. The table includes around 490,000 distinct CDR3 sequences, 13% to 15% detected once. These sequences were also reported in another study, on yellow fever vaccine responses in identical twins.

The sample consisted of CD4+ T cells sorted from blood. The TCR sequence derives from a woman aged 18-29 years in good health. The chain employs TRBV18 and TRBJ2-7; unclear D gene. The CDR3, as DNA: TGTGCCAGCTCACCAACTGGGTTCGGCCCCTACGAGCAGTACTTC. As protein: CASSPTGFGPYEQYF.